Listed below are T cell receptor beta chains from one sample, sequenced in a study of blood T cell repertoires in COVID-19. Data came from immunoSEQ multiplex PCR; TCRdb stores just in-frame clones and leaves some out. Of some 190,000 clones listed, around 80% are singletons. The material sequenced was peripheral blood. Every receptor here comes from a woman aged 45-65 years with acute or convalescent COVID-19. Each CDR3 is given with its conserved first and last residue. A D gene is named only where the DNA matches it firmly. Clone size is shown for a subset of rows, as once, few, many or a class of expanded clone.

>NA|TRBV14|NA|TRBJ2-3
CASSQVAAGSKRRTQYF
TGTGCCAGCAGCCAAGTGGCGGCAGGCTCTAAGCGGCGTACGCAGTATTTT
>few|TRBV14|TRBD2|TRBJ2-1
CASSQSRGVLYNEQFF
TGTGCCAGCAGCCAGTCGCGGGGGGTCCTCTACAATGAGCAGTTCTTC
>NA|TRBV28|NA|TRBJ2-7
CASSLTLPGHHEQYF
TGTGCCAGCAGTTTAACACTTCCGGGACATCACGAGCAGTACTTC
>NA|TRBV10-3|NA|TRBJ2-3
CAISLGGGLDTQYF
TGTGCCATCAGCCTAGGAGGGGGCCTGGATACGCAGTATTTT
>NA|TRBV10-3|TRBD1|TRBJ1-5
CAISTTGGGQPQHF
TGTGCCATCAGCACCACAGGGGGCGGGCAGCCCCAGCATTTT
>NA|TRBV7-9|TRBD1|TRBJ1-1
CASSPRDRNTEAFF
TGTGCCAGCAGCCCCCGGGACAGGAACACTGAAGCTTTCTTT
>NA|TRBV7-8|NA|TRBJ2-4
CASREQGLNIQYF
TGTGCCAGCAGAGAGCAGGGTCTAAACATTCAGTACTTC
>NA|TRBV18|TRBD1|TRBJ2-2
CASSPRTGDTGELFF
TGTGCCAGCTCTCCAAGAACAGGGGACACCGGGGAGCTGTTTTTT
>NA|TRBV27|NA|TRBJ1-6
CASSLRPTFGSSPLHF
TGTGCCAGCAGTCTGAGGCCCACTTTCGGTAGTTCACCCCTCCACTTT
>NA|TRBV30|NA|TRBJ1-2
CAWSVGAPYGYTF
TGTGCCTGGAGTGTAGGGGCGCCCTATGGCTACACCTTC